This TCR beta chain originates from a study of vaccination effects on CD4 cells after COVID-19. Across the study: Every participant took two doses of the BNT162b2 or mRNA-1273 vaccine. Study outcomes and limitations: Infection- and vaccine-induced clones contracted markedly late after vaccination.

TCRdb's copy holds only in-frame clones and misses some; the assay was immunoSEQ multiplex PCR. Here the sample spans roughly 76,000 clones, 70% to 75% being singletons. This clone showed up just once. Its antigen is not identified. The CDR3 extends over 16 amino acids. CDR1 and CDR2 from the germline V gene are SQVTM and ANQGSEA. V was pared by 1 base and J by 4 bases, with 8 bases of the junction left unmatched. The ViraFEST assay expanded antigen-specific CD4+ T cells with viral peptide pools before sequencing. The authors isolated CD4+ T cells after around 9 days of culture. Two million PBMC were placed in each well, which was supplemented with approximately 9.7 IU/ml IL-2 and around 9.9 ug/ml peptides. IL-2 medium supplanted half the medium on days 3 and 7.

This specimen was CD4+ T cells from PBMCs cultured with HCoV-229E spike peptides, taken before COVID-19 vaccination. V gene TRBV29-1 combines with J gene TRBJ2-3; 10 nucleotides match TRBD1. The sequence was obtained from a human donor who received a COVID-19 vaccine. CDR3 bases: TGCAGCGTTGAAGCCTTGGACAGGGGGTTGCCAGATACGCAGTATTTT. Translating it yields CSVEALDRGLPDTQYF.